The 28 T cell receptor beta chains in this list originate from one sample, sequenced in a study of blood T cell repertoires in COVID-19. Clones were read by immunoSEQ multiplex PCR, and TCRdb kept only the in-frame ones, dropping some. This repertoire shows roughly 49,000 clones, about nine tenths found once; its top ten account for 5% to 7%. The sample comprised peripheral blood. The receptors stem from a middle-aged man with active COVID-19.

V is TRBV2 and J is TRBJ2-5, with D possibly matching TRBD2 (5 bases). V shed 6 bases and J shed 2 bases, with 7 bases lying between them. From germline, CDR1 is SNHLY and CDR2 FYNNEI. This CDR3 comprises 12 residues. The CDR3 protein is CASRRDQETQYF. For the CDR3, the DNA is TGTGCCAGCAGGAGGGATCAAGAGACCCAGTACTTC.

The chain has TRBV7-8 and TRBJ2-6, with D tentatively TRBD1 (5 bases). V lost 5 bases and J 3 bases, leaving 11 bases between the germline ends. The CDR3 extends over 15 amino acids. Germline V gene lookup returns CDR1 SGHVS and CDR2 FQNEAQ. In nucleotides, the CDR3 is TGTGCCAGCAGCCAGACAGATCATGGGGCCAACGTCCTGACTTTC. Amino acids: CASSQTDHGANVLTF.

The rearrangement joins TRBV6-6 to TRBJ2-5; 11 nucleotides agree with TRBD2. The CDR3 runs 18 residues. V lost 5 bases and J lost 4; bases outside the gene matches: 15. In germline, CDR1 is MNHNY, CDR2 SVGAGI (reference sequence). The CDR3 DNA sequence: TGTGCCAGCAGTCCTCAGCGGCGGGCTAGCGGGAGGCGAGAGACCCAGTACTTC. It yields the protein CASSPQRRASGRRETQYF.

The J gene is TRBJ1-2, the V gene TRBV5-5; a weak D match, TRBD1 (5 bases). The CDR3 contains 16 residues. V lost 6 bases to trimming and J lost 4 bases, with 22 bases between them. CDR1 is SGHKS and CDR2 is YYEKEE in the germline V gene (reference sequence). For the CDR3, the DNA is TGTGCCAGCACTCCCGCCGGGCAGGGCGCAACCTATGGCTACACCTTC. Encoded protein: CASTPAGQGATYGYTF.

The gene calls are TRBV11-3 and TRBJ2-7, with TRBD1 matching over 9 bases. Germline V gene lookup returns CDR1 SGHNT and CDR2 YENEEA. The J segment lost 5 bases and the V segment lost 3 bases, leaving 2 bases of the junction unmatched. The CDR3 is 13 residues long. The CDR3 sequence is CASSLGQGNEQYF. The CDR3 nucleotides read TGTGCCAGCAGCTTGGGACAGGGCAACGAGCAGTACTTC.

This CDR3 is CASRPAPSGSGEQYF. DNA for the CDR3: TGTGCCAGCAGACCCGCGCCTAGCGGGAGTGGGGAGCAGTACTTC. V and J are TRBV6-1 and TRBJ2-7, with 10 bases aligning to TRBD2. From germline, CDR1 is MNHNS and CDR2 SASEGT. The CDR3 sequence is 15 residues long. The V and J ends lost 6 bases and 7 bases, in that order; junction bases with no gene match: 12.

The sample holds a few counts of this clone. The rearrangement uses TRBV5-1 and TRBJ1-3; 9 bases are shared with TRBD1. The CDR3 has 15 residues. Germline trimming cut 0 bases from V and 2 bases from J; bases unmatched to any gene: 0. The germline gives CDR1 SGHRS, CDR2 YFSETQ. CDR3 sequence (DNA): TGCGCCAGCAGCTTGGGACAGGGGGCTGGAAACACCATATATTTT. Protein: CASSLGQGAGNTIYF.

The chain is built from TRBV30 and TRBJ2-7, with 9 bases lining up with TRBD1. Losses at the gene ends were 2 bases for V and 3 bases for J; bases not matched to a gene: 5. CDR3 length: 14 amino acids. Per germline, CDR1 GTSNPN and CDR2 SVGIG (reference sequence). The CDR3 loop is CAWSKNRGHYEQYF. In DNA form, the CDR3 reads TGTGCCTGGAGTAAAAACAGGGGGCACTACGAGCAGTACTTC.

The rearrangement joins TRBV5-4 to TRBJ2-7, with 11 bases fitting TRBD2. With 9 bases clipped from V and 4 bases from J, the junction kept 15 bases outside the gene matches. The CDR3 runs to 16 residues. Germline values: CDR1 SGHNT, CDR2 YYREEE (reference sequence). The CDR3 spells CATHSGRAGSVYEQYF. For the CDR3, the DNA is TGTGCCACCCATAGCGGGAGGGCCGGTAGTGTTTACGAGCAGTACTTC.

CDR3 nucleotide sequence: TGTGCCAGCAGCTTAGAGGGGACAGCAAATTCACCCCTCCACTTT. Protein: CASSLEGTANSPLHF. The V and J genes are TRBV7-2 and TRBJ1-6, with 7 positions matching TRBD1. The CDR3 has 15 amino acids. Looked up from germline, CDR1 is SGHTA and CDR2 is FQGNSA. Trimming at V came to 1 base and at J to 7 bases, leaving 4 bases not matched to a gene.

This clone turned up a few times. The sample has other DNA sequences that encode this CDR3 too. The chain carries TRBV7-9 and TRBJ2-1; 12 bases fit TRBD2. There are 16 residues in the CDR3. The V gene end was trimmed by 6 bases and the J gene end by 4 bases; junction bases not matched to a gene: 7. Germline V lookup: CDR1 SEHNR, CDR2 FQNEAQ (reference sequence). The CDR3, as DNA: TGTGCCAGCAGATCTGGACTAGCGGGACCGTACAATGAGCAGTTCTTC. It encodes CASRSGLAGPYNEQFF.

The chain uses TRBV7-6 and TRBJ1-3; D is possibly TRBD1 (5 bases). V lost 1 base and J 0 bases, leaving 10 bases between the germline ends. The CDR3 covers 16 residues. CDR1 SGHVS and CDR2 FNYEAQ come from the germline V gene. CDR3 nucleotides: TGTGCCAGCAGCTTAGTGAGACAGTCCTCTGGAAACACCATATATTTT. This translates into CASSLVRQSSGNTIYF. Supplemented by reference TRBV7-6 and TRBJ1-3, the full variable domain reads GAGVSQSPRYKVTKRGQDVALRCDPISGHVSLYWYRQALGQGPEFLTYFNYEAQQDKSGLPNDRFSAERPEGSISTLTIQRTEQRDSAMYRCASSLVRQSSGNTIYFGEGSWLTVV.

The chain is built from TRBV20-1 and TRBJ2-1; D may be TRBD1 or TRBD2 (6 bases each). The CDR3 is 15 amino acids. CDR1 is DFQATT, CDR2 SNEGSKA, per germline (reference sequence). V lost 3 bases to trimming and J lost 6 bases, with 18 bases between them. The CDR3 DNA is TGCAGTGCTAGTGGGGGGCTAGGACATACCAATGAGCAGTTCTTC. This sequence encodes CSASGGLGHTNEQFF.

The chain couples TRBV5-1 to TRBJ2-1; TRBD2 matches at 8 bases. There are 16 residues in the CDR3. V trimming: 0 bases; J trimming: 5 bases; junction bases outside the gene matches: 7. CDR1 is SGHRS and CDR2 is YFSETQ in the germline V gene. The CDR3 here is CASSLGTSGPNNEQFF. The CDR3 nucleotides read TGCGCCAGCAGCTTGGGAACTAGCGGTCCCAACAATGAGCAGTTCTTC.

The genes are TRBV7-9 and TRBJ2-7, with D possibly matching TRBD2 (7 bases). Trimming removed 11 bases at V and 6 bases at J, with 17 bases between. The germline V gene encodes CDR1 SEHNR and CDR2 FQNEAQ (reference sequence). The CDR3 sequence is 12 residues long. The CDR3 coding sequence is TGTGCCGGGGGAGGGGGGCCTGGCGAGCAGTACTTC. Translating it yields CAGGGGPGEQYF. Full variable domain (missing parts from reference TRBV7-9 and TRBJ2-7): DTGVSQNPRHKITKRGQNVTFRCDPISEHNRLYWYRQTLGQGPEFLTYFQNEAQLEKSRLLSDRFSAERPKGSFSTLEIQRTEQGDSAMYLCAGGGGPGEQYFGPGTRLTVT.

The chain employs TRBV5-1 and TRBJ2-5; possible D gene TRBD1, 7 bases. Trimming pared 4 bases from V and 5 bases from J, leaving 21 bases between. CDR1 is SGHRS, CDR2 YFSETQ, per germline. The CDR3 extends over 16 amino acids. The CDR3 reads CASSPPRNQGGETQYF. Written as DNA, the CDR3 is TGCGCCAGCAGCCCCCCCCGAAACCAGGGGGGCGAGACCCAGTACTTC.

The chain employs TRBV28 and TRBJ1-4; weak D call: TRBD1 (6 bases). Germline V gene data show CDR1 as MDHEN and CDR2 as SYDVKM. Trimming took off 6 bases at V and 8 bases at J, with 13 bases between the two ends. The CDR3 sequence is 13 residues long. The CDR3 DNA reads TGTGCCAGCAGCGTCAGGGGTGAGGAAAAACTGTTTTTT. This gives the protein CASSVRGEEKLFF.

This clone was observed once. This chain connects TRBV4-2 to TRBJ1-6; D perhaps matches TRBD1 (6 bases). V lost 0 bases, J lost 9 bases, and 18 bases lay in between. The CDR3 sequence is 17 residues long. In germline, CDR1 is LGHNA, CDR2 YNFKEQ. This chain's CDR3 is CASSQEGGADAASPLHF. CDR3 DNA sequence: TGTGCCAGCAGCCAAGAAGGGGGGGCAGACGCGGCTTCACCCCTCCACTTT.

The rearrangement uses TRBV5-1 and TRBJ2-5; D gene uncertain. V was shortened by 6 bases and J by 3 bases, with 15 bases between the two germline ends. This CDR3 comprises 14 residues. Germline CDR1 SGHRS, CDR2 YFSETQ. As DNA, the CDR3 is TGCGCCAGCACCCCATTGGCTTCGAAAGAGACCCAGTACTTC. This gives the protein CASTPLASKETQYF.

This clone was seen once. The chain has TRBV2 and TRBJ1-5; possibly TRBD1 for D (5 bases). This CDR3 contains 14 residues. Germline CDR1 reads SNHLY; CDR2 reads FYNNEI. V gave up 5 bases and J gave up 0 bases, with 8 bases separating them. In nucleotides, the CDR3 is TGTGCCAGCAGTTACCAGGGTAGCAATCAGCCCCAGCATTTT. This codes for CASSYQGSNQPQHF.

A few counts support this clone. The rearrangement links TRBV7-9 to TRBJ2-7; tentative D call: TRBD2 (6 bases). V was cut by 7 bases and J by 3 bases, with 25 bases left in between. The CDR3 has 17 residues. Germline V lookup: CDR1 SEHNR, CDR2 FQNEAQ (reference sequence). Written as DNA, the CDR3 is TGTGCCAGCATCACTTCCATCCGAGGACGGACTATCTACGAGCAGTACTTC. Its protein product is CASITSIRGRTIYEQYF.

The chain joins TRBV29-1 to TRBJ2-7; D not resolved. In germline, CDR1 is SQVTM, CDR2 ANQGSEA. This CDR3 is built from 11 residues. V dropped 7 bases and J dropped 6 bases, with 13 bases sitting between them. The CDR3 region has the DNA TGCAGCGCTGTCCTAACTTCCGAGCAGTACTTC. Protein: CSAVLTSEQYF.

V gene TRBV6-5 combines with J gene TRBJ1-5; TRBD1 matches 9 bases. The germline V gene has CDR1 MNHEY and CDR2 SVGAGI. J gave up 5 bases and V 11 bases, and 10 bases lay outside the gene matches. This CDR3 contains 14 residues. The CDR3 bases are TGTGCCGTCGCCCCGAGGACAGGGGATCAGCCCCAGCATTTT. It codes for CAVAPRTGDQPQHF.

The rearrangement joins TRBV5-1 to TRBJ2-1; D call uncertain. CDR1 and CDR2 from the germline V gene are SGHRS and YFSETQ. Trimming took off 1 base at V and 3 bases at J, with 8 bases between the two ends. CDR3 length: 14 amino acids. The CDR3 DNA reads TGCGCCAGCAGCTTGAGCTCAGGCTACAATGAGCAGTTCTTC. Encoded protein: CASSLSSGYNEQFF.

The chain uses TRBV6-5 and TRBJ2-1; 10 nucleotides align to TRBD1. This CDR3 has 14 residues. V shed 2 bases, J shed 6 bases, and the junction held 1 base outside the gene matches. Germline CDR1 is MNHEY and CDR2 is SVGAGI. DNA of the CDR3: TGTGCCAGCAGTTACCGGACAGGGGGCAATGAGCAGTTCTTC. As protein: CASSYRTGGNEQFF.

J is TRBJ2-2 and V is TRBV2; 9 nucleotides line up with TRBD1. The trim removed 6 bases at V and 6 bases at J, leaving 11 bases unmatched. Looked up from germline, CDR1 is SNHLY and CDR2 is FYNNEI. This CDR3 contains 16 residues. CDR3 DNA sequence: TGTGCCAGCAGAACCAGTCGACAGGGGGGCGCCGGGGAGCTGTTTTTT. Protein sequence: CASRTSRQGGAGELFF.

The V call is TRBV5-1, the J call TRBJ2-3; TRBD2 matches 8 bases. The CDR3 is 17 amino acids. V dropped 5 bases and J dropped 1; count of bases not matched to a gene: 12. Germline V gives CDR1 SGHRS, CDR2 YFSETQ. The CDR3 region is CASRAPDAGGGTDTQYF. The DNA for the CDR3 is TGCGCCAGCAGGGCCCCAGATGCGGGGGGCGGCACAGATACGCAGTATTTT.

V is TRBV7-6 and J is TRBJ2-1, with 8 bases identical to TRBD1. The CDR3 totals 15 residues. J lost 7 bases, V lost 5 bases, and 10 bases had no gene match. CDR1 and CDR2 (germline): SGHVS, FNYEAQ. The CDR3 bases are TGTGCCAGCAGCGGGGCGGCAGGGGGCAGGAATGAGCAGTTCTTC. It yields the protein CASSGAAGGRNEQFF.